Listed below are T cell receptor beta chains from one sample, sequenced in a study of cytomegalovirus exposure and HLA in healthy donors. The repertoire was sequenced with immunoSEQ multiplex PCR; TCRdb's copy has only in-frame clones and lacks some. The table has approximately 77,000 clones, around three quarters seen once. The sequenced sample consisted of PBMCs. Receptors were obtained from a man aged 35-49 years in good health and CMV-seronegative. Each CDR3 is given with its conserved first and last residue. The D gene is left open where the match is weak. A row's size may be missing; if present it is once, few, many or a size class.

DNA	CDR3	D	V	J	size	length
TGTGCCAGCAGGGGGAGCGGGAGGATCTTAGGCACAGATACGCAGTATTTT	CASRGSGRILGTDTQYF	TRBD2	TRBV28	TRBJ2-3	.	17
TGTGCCAGCAGCTTACAGCTTGGGACACAATACGAGCAGTACTTC	CASSLQLGTQYEQYF	.	TRBV7-6	TRBJ2-7	.	15
TGTGCCACCAGCAGGCGGAGAGTGGATGAAGCTTTCTTT	CATSRRRVDEAFF	.	TRBV15	TRBJ1-1	.	13
TGTGCCAGCTCAGACAGGAACACTGAAGCTTTCTTT	CASSDRNTEAFF	.	TRBV18	TRBJ1-1	.	12
TGTGCCAGCAGCTTAGGTGAAGCAGAGCAGTTCTTC	CASSLGEAEQFF	.	TRBV7-2	TRBJ2-1	.	12
TGTGCCACCTCCCCAACAGGGATCCCCTACGAGCAGTACTTC	CATSPTGIPYEQYF	.	TRBV6-5	TRBJ2-7	.	14
TGTGCCAGCTCGAGGGCTAGCGTCTACAATGAGCAGTTCTTC	CASSRASVYNEQFF	.	TRBV27	TRBJ2-1	.	14
TGTGCCACCAGCAGAGATCGGACAGGTCTTCAGCCCCAGCATTTT	CATSRDRTGLQPQHF	TRBD1	TRBV15	TRBJ1-5	few	15
TGTGCCAGCGGGTCAGGGCCCACAGATACGCAGTATTTT	CASGSGPTDTQYF	.	TRBV27	TRBJ2-3	medium-sized	13
TGCGCCAGCAGCTATGGAGGGGTTGGGGGCTATGGCTACACCTTC	CASSYGGVGGYGYTF	.	TRBV5-1	TRBJ1-2	.	15